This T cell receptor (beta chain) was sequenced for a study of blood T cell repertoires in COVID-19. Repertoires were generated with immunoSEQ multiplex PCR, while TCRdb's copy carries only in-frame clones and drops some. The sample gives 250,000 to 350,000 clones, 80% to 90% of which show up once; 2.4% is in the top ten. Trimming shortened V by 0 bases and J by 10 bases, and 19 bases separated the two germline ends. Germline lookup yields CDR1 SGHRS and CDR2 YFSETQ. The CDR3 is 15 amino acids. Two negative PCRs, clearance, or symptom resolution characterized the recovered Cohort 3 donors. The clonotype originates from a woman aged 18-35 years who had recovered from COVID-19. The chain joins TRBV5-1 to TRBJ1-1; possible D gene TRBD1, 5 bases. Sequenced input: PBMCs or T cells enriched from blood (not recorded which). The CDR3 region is CASSLEPGVGGRAFF. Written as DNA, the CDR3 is TGCGCCAGCAGCTTGGAACCGGGGGTAGGAGGTCGAGCTTTCTTT.